The entry below gives a single T cell receptor beta chain sequence along with its context. Its target antigen remains unknown. Base qualities are not recorded, but no much larger clone differs from it by a single base. Every diabetic patient fulfilled standard classification criteria for type 1 or type 2 diabetes, and glucose and C-peptide were evaluated using WHO-recommended methods. Donors with other autoimmune diseases or infections within the previous four weeks were excluded. Approximately 10 milliliters of peripheral blood were collected from each participant. PBMCs were isolated with LymphoPrep density separation. These data come from a study of type 1 and type 2 diabetes patients (dated by TCRdb to the mid-2010s). Study-level background: About 10 type 1 diabetes patients, a few type 2 diabetes patients and about 6 nondiabetic controls, all recruited in China, made up the cohort. Across the study, CD4+ and CD8+ T cells were positively selected from PBMCs by means of CD4 or CD8 MicroBeads on MACS columns. A total of some 19 million paired-end reads was generated across the whole study. The study profiled TCRbeta repertoires by high-throughput sequencing to compare type 1 diabetes, type 2 diabetes and nondiabetic individuals. Type 2 diabetes patients were included as a disease comparison group for the type 1 diabetes patients. V gene usage was similar between 20-cycle and roughly 23-cycle amplification, suggesting similar primer efficiencies and random PCR bias. The TCRbeta libraries underwent paired-end sequencing on Illumina HiSeq 2000 or MiSeq instruments.

Sequencer: Illumina MiSeq. Genomic DNA from sorted T cell subsets served as template for TCRbeta CDR3 amplification. The TCRbeta CDR3 region was amplified by multiplex PCR with 30 forward and 13 reverse primers. PCR products were purified with AMPure XP beads, then indices and adaptors were added in a second roughly 25-cycle PCR. Before sequencing, the QIAquick Gel Extraction Kit was used to gel-purify the libraries. On the study's bioinformatics: Paired-end reads were merged with FLASH and aligned to IMGT V, D and J germline references using IgBLAST. After reads whose alignment identity to germline references fell below 70% were discarded, around 11 million reads remained study-wide. IMGT definitions were followed to assign CDR3 boundaries, reading frame and productivity. Highly-expanded clones were defined as clones at or above 1% of reads, and diversity was measured by normalized Shannon entropy. Group differences in Shannon entropy were tested with unpaired two-tailed t-tests. Using fastp trimming at Q25 and MiXCR clonotype assembly, TCRdb reanalyzed the public sequencing data and kept in-frame beta chains. Each entry is one CDR3 protein sequence, shown with its most common DNA and genes. These V and J calls are TCRdb output, not the study's own analysis. This sample comprises 250,000 or so distinct CDR3 sequences, more than 40% of them detected only once. Roughly 15% of the sample is taken by the ten largest.

The CDR3, cysteine through phenylalanine, is 14 amino acids long. Only the CDR3 region is kept as DNA, spanning 42 bases read in frame from base 1. Deletion took 6 bases off V and 6 bases off J, with a span of 18 bases between the germline ends. The germline V gene specifies MNHEY as CDR1 and SVGAGI as CDR2. Overall study results and their limits: V and J gene usage patterns of type 2 diabetes and control samples were highly correlated, averaging approximately 0.97 between samples. Since just a limited number of T2D and control samples were sequenced, some T1D-only HECs might also appear in more T2D or control samples. High diversity was shown by type 2 diabetes repertoires, and the diversity was significantly greater than that of type 1 diabetes repertoires in both CD4+ and CD8+ T cells. Type 2 diabetes patients had few highly-expanded CD4+ clones, median one, accounting for a median approximately 3.8% of reads. Age and gender were not matched between study groups, possibly biasing interpretation.

This TCR derives from a man aged 18-30 years with type 2 diabetes. Recombination linked TRBV6-5 to TRBJ2-7, with no confident D gene call. Sequences were obtained from peripheral blood mononuclear cells (PBMCs). The DNA sequence follows: TGTGCCAGCAGCCCCCCCGATCAGCTTCGCGAGCAGTACTTC. It is translated as CASSPPDQLREQYF.